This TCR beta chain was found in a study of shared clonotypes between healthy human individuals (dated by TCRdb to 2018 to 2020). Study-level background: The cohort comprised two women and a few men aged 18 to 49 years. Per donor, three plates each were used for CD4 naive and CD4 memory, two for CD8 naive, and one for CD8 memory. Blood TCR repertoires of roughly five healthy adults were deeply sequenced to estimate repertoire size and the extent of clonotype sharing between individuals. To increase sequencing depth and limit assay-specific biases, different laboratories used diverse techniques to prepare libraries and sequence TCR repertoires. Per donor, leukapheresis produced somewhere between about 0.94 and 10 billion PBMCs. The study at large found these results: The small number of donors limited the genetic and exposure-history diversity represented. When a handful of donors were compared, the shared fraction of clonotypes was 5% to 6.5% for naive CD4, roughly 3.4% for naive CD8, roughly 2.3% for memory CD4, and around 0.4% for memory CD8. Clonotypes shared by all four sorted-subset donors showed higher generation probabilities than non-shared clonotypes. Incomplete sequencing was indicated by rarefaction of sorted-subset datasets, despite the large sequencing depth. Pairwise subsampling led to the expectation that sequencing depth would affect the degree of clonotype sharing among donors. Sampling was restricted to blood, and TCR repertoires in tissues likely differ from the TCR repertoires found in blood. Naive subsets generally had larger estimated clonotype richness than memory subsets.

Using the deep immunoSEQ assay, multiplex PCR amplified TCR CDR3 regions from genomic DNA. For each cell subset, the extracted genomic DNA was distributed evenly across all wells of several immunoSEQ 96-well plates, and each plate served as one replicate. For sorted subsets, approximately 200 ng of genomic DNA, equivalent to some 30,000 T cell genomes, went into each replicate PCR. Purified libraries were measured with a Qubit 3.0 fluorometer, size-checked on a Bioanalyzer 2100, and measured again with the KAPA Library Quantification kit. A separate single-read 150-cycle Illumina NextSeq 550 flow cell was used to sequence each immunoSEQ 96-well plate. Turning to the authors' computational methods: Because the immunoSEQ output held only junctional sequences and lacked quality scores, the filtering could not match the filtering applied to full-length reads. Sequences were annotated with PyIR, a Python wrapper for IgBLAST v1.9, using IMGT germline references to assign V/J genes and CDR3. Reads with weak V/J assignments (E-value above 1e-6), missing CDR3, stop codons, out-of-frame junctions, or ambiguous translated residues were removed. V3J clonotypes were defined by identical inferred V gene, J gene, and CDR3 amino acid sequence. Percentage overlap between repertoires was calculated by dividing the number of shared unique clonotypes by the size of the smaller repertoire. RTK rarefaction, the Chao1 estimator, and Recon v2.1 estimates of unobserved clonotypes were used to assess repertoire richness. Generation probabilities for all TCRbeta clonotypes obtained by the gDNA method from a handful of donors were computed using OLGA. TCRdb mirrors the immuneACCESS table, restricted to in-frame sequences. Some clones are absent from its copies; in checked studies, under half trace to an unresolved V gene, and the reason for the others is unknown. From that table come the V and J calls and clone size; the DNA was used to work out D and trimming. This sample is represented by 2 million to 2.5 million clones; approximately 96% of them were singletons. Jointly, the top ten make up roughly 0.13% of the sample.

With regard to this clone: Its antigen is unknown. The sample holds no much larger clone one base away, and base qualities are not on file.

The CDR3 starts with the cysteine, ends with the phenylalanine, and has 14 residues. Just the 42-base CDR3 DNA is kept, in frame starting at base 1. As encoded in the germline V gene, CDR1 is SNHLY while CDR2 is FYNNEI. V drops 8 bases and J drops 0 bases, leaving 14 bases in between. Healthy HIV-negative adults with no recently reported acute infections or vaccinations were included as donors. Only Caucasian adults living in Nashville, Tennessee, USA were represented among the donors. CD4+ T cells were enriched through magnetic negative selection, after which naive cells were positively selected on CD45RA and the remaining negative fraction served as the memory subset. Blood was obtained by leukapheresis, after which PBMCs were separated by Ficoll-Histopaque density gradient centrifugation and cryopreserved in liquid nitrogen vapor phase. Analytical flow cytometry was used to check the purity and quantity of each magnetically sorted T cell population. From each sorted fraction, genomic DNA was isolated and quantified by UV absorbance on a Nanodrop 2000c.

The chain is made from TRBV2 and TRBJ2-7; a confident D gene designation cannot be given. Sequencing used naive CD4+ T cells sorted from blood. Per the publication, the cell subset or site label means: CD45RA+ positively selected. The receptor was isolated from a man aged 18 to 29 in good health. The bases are TGTGCCAGCCGAACTGAGACACTCTCCTACGAGCAGTACTTC. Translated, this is CASRTETLSYEQYF.